The sequence of this T cell receptor (beta chain) was determined in a study of T cell repertoires in cytomegalovirus infection. Across the whole study: Public TCR beta signatures were indicative of both CMV infection and a matching HLA type.

TCRdb independently ran MiXCR on the reads; one entry per CDR3 protein. The table has about 310,000 distinct CDR3 sequences, roughly 15% seen once. Germline loops: CDR1 ENHRY, CDR2 SYGVKD. The trim removed 7 bases at V and 1 base at J, leaving 7 bases unmatched. The CDR3 covers 16 residues. Study outcomes and limitations: Identification of carriers of CMV plus the relevant HLA was performed using cumulative public TCR beta family frequency.

With respect to this clonotype: Its antigen is undetermined.

Sequenced input: PBMCs. This chain uses TRBV10-3 with TRBJ2-2, with 9 positions matching TRBD1. This sequence was found in a human donor in good health (CMV status not recorded). Some clones in this sample may be carry-over from other donors' samples. The DNA for the CDR3 is TGTGCCATCACCGATCAGGGACAGGGGAACACCGGGGAGCTGTTTTTT. Its translation is CAITDQGQGNTGELFF.